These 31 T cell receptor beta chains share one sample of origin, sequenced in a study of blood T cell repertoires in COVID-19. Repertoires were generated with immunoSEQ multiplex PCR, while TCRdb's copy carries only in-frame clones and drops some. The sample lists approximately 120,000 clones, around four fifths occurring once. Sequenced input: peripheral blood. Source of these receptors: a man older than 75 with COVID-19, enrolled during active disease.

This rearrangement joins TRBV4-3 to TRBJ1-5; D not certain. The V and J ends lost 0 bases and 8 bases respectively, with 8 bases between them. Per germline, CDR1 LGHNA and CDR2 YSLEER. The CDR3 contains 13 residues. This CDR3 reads CASSQDQEKPQHF. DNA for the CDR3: TGCGCCAGCAGCCAAGACCAGGAAAAGCCCCAGCATTTT.

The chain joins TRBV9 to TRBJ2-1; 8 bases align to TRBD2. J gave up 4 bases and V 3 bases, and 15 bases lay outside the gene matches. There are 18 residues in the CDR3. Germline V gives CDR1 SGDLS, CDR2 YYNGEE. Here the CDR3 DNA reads TGTGCCAGCAGCGACCCCTTGGGGACTAGGAGAATTTACAATGAGCAGTTCTTC. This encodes CASSDPLGTRRIYNEQFF.

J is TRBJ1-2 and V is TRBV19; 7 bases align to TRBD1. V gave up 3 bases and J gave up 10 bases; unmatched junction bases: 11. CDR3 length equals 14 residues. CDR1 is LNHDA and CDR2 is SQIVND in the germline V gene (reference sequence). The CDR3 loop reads CASSIIGTEQDYTF. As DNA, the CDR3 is TGTGCCAGTAGTATTATAGGGACAGAGCAAGACTACACCTTC. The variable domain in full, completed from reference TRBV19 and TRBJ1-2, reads DGGITQSPKYLFRKEGQNVTLSCEQNLNHDAMYWYRQDPGQGLRLIYYSQIVNDFQKGDIAEGYSVSREKKESFPLTVTSAQKNPTAFYLCASSIIGTEQDYTFGSGTRLTVV.

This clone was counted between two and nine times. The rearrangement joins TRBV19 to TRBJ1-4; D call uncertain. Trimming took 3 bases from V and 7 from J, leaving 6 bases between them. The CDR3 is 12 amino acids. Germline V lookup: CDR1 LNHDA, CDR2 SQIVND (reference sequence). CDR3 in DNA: TGTGCCAGTAGTATTGTGAGTGAAAAACTGTTTTTT. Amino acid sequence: CASSIVSEKLFF.

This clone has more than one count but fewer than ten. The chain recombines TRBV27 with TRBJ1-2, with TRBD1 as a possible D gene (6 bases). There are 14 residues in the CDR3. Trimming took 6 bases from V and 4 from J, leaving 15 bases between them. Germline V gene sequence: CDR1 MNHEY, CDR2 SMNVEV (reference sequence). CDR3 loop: CASSLGGAPYGYTF. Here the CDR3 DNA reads TGTGCCAGCAGCCTTGGGGGGGCGCCCTATGGCTACACCTTC.

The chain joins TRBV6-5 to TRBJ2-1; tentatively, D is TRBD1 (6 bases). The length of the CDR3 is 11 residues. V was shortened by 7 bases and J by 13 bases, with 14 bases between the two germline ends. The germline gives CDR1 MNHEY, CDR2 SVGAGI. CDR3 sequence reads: CASTQNREQFF. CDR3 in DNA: TGTGCCAGCACTCAAAACAGGGAACAGTTCTTC.

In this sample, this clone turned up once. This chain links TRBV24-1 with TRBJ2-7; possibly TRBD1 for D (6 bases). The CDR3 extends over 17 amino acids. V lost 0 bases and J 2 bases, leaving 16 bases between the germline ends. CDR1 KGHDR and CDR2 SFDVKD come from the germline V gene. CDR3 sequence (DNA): TGTGCCACCAGTGATTTGCGTAGAGAGACAGGAGCCTACGAGCAGTACTTC. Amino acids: CATSDLRRETGAYEQYF.

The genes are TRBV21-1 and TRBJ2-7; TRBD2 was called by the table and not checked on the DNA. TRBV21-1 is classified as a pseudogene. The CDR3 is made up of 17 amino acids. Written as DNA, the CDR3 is TGTGCCAGCAGCTTACGAAAGACTAGCGGGACGGGCTACGAGCAGTACTTC. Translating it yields CASSLRKTSGTGYEQYF.

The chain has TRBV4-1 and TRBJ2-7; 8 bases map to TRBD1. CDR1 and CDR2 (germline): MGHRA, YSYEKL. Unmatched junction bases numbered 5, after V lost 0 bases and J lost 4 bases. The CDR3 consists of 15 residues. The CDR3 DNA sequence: TGCGCCAGCAGCCAAGAGTCCACAGGGGGTTACGAGCAGTACTTC. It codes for CASSQESTGGYEQYF.

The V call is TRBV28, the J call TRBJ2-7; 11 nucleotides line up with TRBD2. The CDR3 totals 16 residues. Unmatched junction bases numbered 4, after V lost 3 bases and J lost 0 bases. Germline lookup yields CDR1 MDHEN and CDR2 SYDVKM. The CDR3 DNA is TGTGCCAGCAGTTTTCGACTAGCGGGACTCTCCTACGAGCAGTACTTC. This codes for CASSFRLAGLSYEQYF. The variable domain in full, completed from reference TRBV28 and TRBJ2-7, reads DVKVTQSSRYLVKRTGEKVFLECVQDMDHENMFWYRQDPGLGLRLIYFSYDVKMKEKGDIPEGYSVSREKKERFSLILESASTNQTSMYLCASSFRLAGLSYEQYFGPGTRLTVT.

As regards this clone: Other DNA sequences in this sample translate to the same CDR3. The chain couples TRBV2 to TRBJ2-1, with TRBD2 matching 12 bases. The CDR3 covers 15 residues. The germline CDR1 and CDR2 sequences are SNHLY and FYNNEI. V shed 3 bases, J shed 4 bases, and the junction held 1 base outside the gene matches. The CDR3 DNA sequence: TGTGCCAGCAGTGAGGGACTAGCGGGTTACAATGAGCAGTTCTTC. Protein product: CASSEGLAGYNEQFF. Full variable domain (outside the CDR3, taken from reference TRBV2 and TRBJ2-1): EPEVTQTPSHQVTQMGQEVILRCVPISNHLYFYWYRQILGQKVEFLVSFYNNEISEKSEIFDDQFSVERPDGSNFTLKIRSTKLEDSAMYFCASSEGLAGYNEQFFGPGTRLTVL.

The DNA of the CDR3 is TGTGCCAGCAGTTCACGAACACTAGAAGCTTTCTTT. This codes for CASSSRTLEAFF. This rearrangement joins TRBV28 to TRBJ1-1; D is uncertain. Deletions cut 4 bases from V and 8 bases from J, with 11 bases between. CDR3 length: 12 amino acids. Per germline, CDR1 MDHEN and CDR2 SYDVKM.

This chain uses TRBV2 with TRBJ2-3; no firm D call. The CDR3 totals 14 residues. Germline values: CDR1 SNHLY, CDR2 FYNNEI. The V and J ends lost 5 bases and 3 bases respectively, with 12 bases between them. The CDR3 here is CASSFTWSTDTQYF. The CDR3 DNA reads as TGTGCCAGCAGTTTTACTTGGAGTACAGATACGCAGTATTTT.

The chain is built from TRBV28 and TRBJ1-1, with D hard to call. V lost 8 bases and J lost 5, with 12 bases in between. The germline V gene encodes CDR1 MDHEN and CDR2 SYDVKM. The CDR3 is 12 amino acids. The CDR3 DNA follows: TGTGCCAGCCAGACCCTGAGGACTGAAGCTTTCTTT. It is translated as CASQTLRTEAFF.

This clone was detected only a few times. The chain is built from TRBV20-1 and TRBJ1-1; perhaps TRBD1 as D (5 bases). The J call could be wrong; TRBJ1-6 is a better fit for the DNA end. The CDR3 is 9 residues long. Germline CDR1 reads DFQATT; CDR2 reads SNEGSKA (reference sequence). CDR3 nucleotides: TGCAGTGCTAGGGACACTCTCCACTTT. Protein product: CSARDTLHF.

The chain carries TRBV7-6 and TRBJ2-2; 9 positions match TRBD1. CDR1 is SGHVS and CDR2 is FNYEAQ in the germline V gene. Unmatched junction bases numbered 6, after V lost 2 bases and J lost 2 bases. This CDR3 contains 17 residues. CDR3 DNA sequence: TGTGCCAGCAGCTTACGACCGGGACAGGGAAACACCGGGGAGCTGTTTTTT. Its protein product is CASSLRPGQGNTGELFF. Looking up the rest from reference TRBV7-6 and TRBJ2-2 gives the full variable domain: GAGVSQSPRYKVTKRGQDVALRCDPISGHVSLYWYRQALGQGPEFLTYFNYEAQQDKSGLPNDRFSAERPEGSISTLTIQRTEQRDSAMYRCASSLRPGQGNTGELFFGEGSRLTVL.

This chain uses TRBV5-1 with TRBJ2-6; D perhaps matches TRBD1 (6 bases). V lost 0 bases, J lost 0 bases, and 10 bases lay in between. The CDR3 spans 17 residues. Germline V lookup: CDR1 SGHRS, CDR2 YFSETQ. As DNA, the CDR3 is TGCGCCAGCAGCTTGGTTCAGGGGAGCTCTGGGGCCAACGTCCTGACTTTC. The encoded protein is CASSLVQGSSGANVLTF.

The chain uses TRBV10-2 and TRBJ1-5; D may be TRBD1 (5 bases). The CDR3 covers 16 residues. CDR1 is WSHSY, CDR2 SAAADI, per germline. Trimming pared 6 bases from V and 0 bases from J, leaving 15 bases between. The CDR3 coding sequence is TGCGCCAGCAGCGTCGGGGGTGGGTATAGCAATCAGCCCCAGCATTTT. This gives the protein CASSVGGGYSNQPQHF.

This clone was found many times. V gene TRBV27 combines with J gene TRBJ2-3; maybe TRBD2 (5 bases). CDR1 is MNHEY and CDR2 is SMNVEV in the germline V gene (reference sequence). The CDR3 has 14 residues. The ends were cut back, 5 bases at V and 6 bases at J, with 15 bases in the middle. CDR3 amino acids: CASSPRSGWDTQYF. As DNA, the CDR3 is TGTGCCAGCAGTCCAAGATCGGGATGGGATACGCAGTATTTT.

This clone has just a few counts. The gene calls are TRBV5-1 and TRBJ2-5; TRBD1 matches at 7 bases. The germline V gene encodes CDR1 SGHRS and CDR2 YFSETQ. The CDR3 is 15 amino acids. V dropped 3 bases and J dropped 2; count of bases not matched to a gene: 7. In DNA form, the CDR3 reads TGCGCCAGCAGCTCAAACCCGGGACAGCAAGAGACCCAGTACTTC. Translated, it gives CASSSNPGQQETQYF.

The CDR3 nucleotides are TGTGCCATCAGCGCGACAGGCACAGATACGCAGTATTTT. It codes for CAISATGTDTQYF. This chain connects TRBV10-3 to TRBJ2-3; D is possibly TRBD1 (5 bases). V was shortened by 6 bases and J by 1 base, with 8 bases between the two germline ends. Germline CDR1 reads ENHRY; CDR2 reads SYGVKD. CDR3 size: 13 residues.

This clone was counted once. CDR3 bases: TGTGCCAGCAGCCCACGGGGGTCTAACACTGAAGCTTTCTTT. This sequence encodes CASSPRGSNTEAFF. This chain joins TRBV3-1 (or the pseudogene TRBV3-2) and TRBJ1-1; the D gene is possibly TRBD1 (5 bases). Germline V CDR1 and CDR2: LGHDT, YNNKEL (reference sequence). Trimming took off 4 bases at V and 2 bases at J, with 11 bases between the two ends. The length of the CDR3 is 14 residues.

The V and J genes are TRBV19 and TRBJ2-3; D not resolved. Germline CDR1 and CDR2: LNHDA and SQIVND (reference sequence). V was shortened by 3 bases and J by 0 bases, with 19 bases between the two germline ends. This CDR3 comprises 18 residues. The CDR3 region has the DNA TGTGCCAGTAGTATTTGGGCCGGAAGTACCTTTAGCACAGATACGCAGTATTTT. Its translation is CASSIWAGSTFSTDTQYF.

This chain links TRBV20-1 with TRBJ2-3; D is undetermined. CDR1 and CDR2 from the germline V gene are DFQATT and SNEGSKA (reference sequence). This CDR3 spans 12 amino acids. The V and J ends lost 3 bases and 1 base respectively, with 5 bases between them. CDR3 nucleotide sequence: TGCAGTGCTAGTCAGGGCACAGATACGCAGTATTTT. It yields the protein CSASQGTDTQYF.

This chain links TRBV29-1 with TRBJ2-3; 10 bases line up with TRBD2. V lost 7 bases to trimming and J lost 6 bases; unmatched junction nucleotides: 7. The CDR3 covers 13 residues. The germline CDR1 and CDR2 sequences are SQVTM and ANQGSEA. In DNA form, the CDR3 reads TGCAGCGCGGTAGCGGGAGGAGGTGATACGCAGTATTTT. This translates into CSAVAGGGDTQYF.

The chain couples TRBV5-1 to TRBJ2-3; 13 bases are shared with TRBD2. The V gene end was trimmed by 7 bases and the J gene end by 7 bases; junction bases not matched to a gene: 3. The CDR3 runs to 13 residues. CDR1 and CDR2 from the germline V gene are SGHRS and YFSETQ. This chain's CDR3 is CASGLAGENTQYF. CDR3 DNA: TGCGCCAGCGGACTAGCGGGGGAGAATACGCAGTATTTT.

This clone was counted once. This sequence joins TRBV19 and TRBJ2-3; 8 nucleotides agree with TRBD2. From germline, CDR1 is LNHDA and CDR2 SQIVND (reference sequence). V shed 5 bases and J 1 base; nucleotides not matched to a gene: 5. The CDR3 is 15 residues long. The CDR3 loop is CASSLLAGRTDTQYF. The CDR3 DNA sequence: TGTGCCAGTAGTCTTCTAGCGGGCCGCACAGATACGCAGTATTTT.

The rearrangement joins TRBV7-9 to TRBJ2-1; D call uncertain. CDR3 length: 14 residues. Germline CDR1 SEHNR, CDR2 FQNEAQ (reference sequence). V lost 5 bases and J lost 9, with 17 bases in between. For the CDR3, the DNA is TGTGCCAGCAGCCTACTCAATCCGAGCCCTGAGCAGTTCTTC. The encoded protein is CASSLLNPSPEQFF.

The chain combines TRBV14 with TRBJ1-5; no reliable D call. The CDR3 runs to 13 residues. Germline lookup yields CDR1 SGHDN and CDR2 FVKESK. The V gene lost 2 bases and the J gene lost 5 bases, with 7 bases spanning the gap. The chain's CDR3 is CASSQREDQPQHF. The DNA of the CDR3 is TGTGCCAGCAGCCAAAGGGAGGATCAGCCCCAGCATTTT.

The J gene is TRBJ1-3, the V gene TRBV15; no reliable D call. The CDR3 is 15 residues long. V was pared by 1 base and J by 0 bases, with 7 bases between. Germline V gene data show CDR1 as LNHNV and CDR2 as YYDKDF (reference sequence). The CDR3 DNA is TGTGCCACCAGCAGAGTTCCAGTCTCTGGAAACACCATATATTTT. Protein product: CATSRVPVSGNTIYF.

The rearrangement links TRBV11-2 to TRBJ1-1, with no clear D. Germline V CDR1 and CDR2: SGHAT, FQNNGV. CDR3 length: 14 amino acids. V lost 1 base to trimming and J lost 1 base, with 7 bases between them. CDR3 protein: CASSLGPGNTEAFF. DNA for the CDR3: TGTGCCAGCAGCTTAGGACCAGGGAACACTGAAGCTTTCTTT.